A selection of T cell receptor beta chains follows, all from one sample in a study of graft-versus-host responses after intestinal transplantation. Method: immunoSEQ multiplex PCR; TCRdb's copy keeps in-frame clones and lacks some. Of tens of thousands of clones listed, 85% to 90% are singletons. No antigens are known for them. Sequencing used unstimulated CD4+ T cells sorted from spleen or lymph node cells, obtained before intestinal transplant. The receptors were sampled from a human donor who received an intestinal transplant. Each CDR3 is given with its conserved first and last residue. The order of the fields is clone size, V gene, D gene, J gene, CDR3 length, CDR3 protein, CDR3 DNA. D genes are given only for firm matches. Part of the rows lack a size; the others show once, few, many or a class for expanded clones.

once	TRBV29-1	TRBD2	TRBJ2-1	16	CSVPRHGGTPYNEQFF	TGCAGCGTTCCGCGACACGGGGGGACTCCATACAATGAGCAGTTCTTC
-	TRBV19	-	TRBJ2-3	13	CAPFGGLVDTQYF	TGTGCCCCCTTCGGGGGGCTGGTTGATACGCAGTATTTT
-	TRBV7-9	TRBD1	TRBJ2-3	16	CASSPLGQGATDTQYF	TGTGCCAGCAGCCCCCTGGGACAGGGGGCGACGGATACGCAGTATTTT
-	TRBV25-1	-	TRBJ2-3	14	CASSESSQEDTQYF	TGTGCCAGCAGTGAATCCTCCCAGGAAGATACGCAGTATTTT
-	TRBV6-1	TRBD1	TRBJ2-4	14	CASSAGGVRDIQYF	TGTGCCAGCAGTGCAGGGGGCGTTAGGGACATTCAGTACTTC
-	TRBV2	-	TRBJ1-1	15	CASSDPGQRNTEAFF	TGTGCCAGCAGCGATCCGGGACAAAGGAACACTGAAGCTTTCTTT
once	TRBV7-2	TRBD1	TRBJ1-2	14	CASSPKQGVYGYTF	TGTGCCAGCAGCCCAAAACAGGGGGTATATGGCTACACCTTC
-	TRBV7-9	TRBD1	TRBJ2-7	14	CASRSDRDPYEQYF	TGTGCCAGCAGATCGGACAGGGACCCCTACGAGCAGTACTTC
-	TRBV11-2	TRBD1	TRBJ1-4	15	CASSIGGTGLEKLFF	TGTGCCAGCAGCATAGGCGGGACAGGCCTTGAAAAACTGTTTTTT
-	TRBV6-1	-	TRBJ2-5	15	CASSGQQGGQETQYF	TGTGCCAGCAGTGGACAACAGGGCGGGCAAGAGACCCAGTACTTC
-	TRBV29-1	-	TRBJ2-1	17	CSVGIPVGGKTYNEQFF	TGCAGCGTGGGAATTCCCGTGGGAGGCAAGACCTACAATGAGCAGTTCTTC
once	TRBV19	TRBD1	TRBJ1-1	14	CASSTYSGGGSPFF	TGTGCCAGTAGTACATACTCAGGGGGCGGGTCCCCTTTCTTT
-	TRBV19	-	TRBJ1-1	13	CASRPGRQRGAFF	TGTGCCAGTAGACCGGGACGCCAAAGGGGGGCTTTCTTT
many	TRBV28	TRBD1	TRBJ1-4	14	CASSSPDRDEKLFF	TGTGCCAGCAGTTCCCCGGACAGGGATGAAAAACTGTTTTTT
-	TRBV29-1	-	TRBJ1-1	13	CSVGQRLNTEAFF	TGCAGCGTTGGACAGAGGTTGAACACTGAAGCTTTCTTT
-	TRBV28	TRBD1	TRBJ1-5	16	CASSWRTGGVNQPQHF	TGTGCCAGCAGTTGGAGGACAGGGGGCGTCAATCAGCCCCAGCATTTT
-	TRBV29-1	-	TRBJ2-5	12	CSVLQGAETQYF	TGCAGCGTTTTACAGGGTGCGGAGACCCAGTACTTC
-	TRBV19	TRBD2	TRBJ2-2	15	CASRAAGANTGELFF	TGTGCCAGTAGGGCGGCGGGGGCGAACACCGGGGAGCTGTTTTTT
-	TRBV14	-	TRBJ2-3	15	CASSRGILARDTQYF	TGTGCCAGCAGCCGAGGGATCCTGGCGAGGGATACGCAGTATTTT
-	TRBV11-2	-	TRBJ2-5	14	CASSPNQGSETQYF	TGTGCCAGCAGCCCTAACCAGGGGTCCGAGACCCAGTACTTC
-	TRBV28	TRBD1	TRBJ2-7	14	CATYGQGSSYEQYF	TGTGCCACCTACGGACAGGGGAGCTCCTACGAGCAGTACTTC
-	TRBV7-8	TRBD2	TRBJ2-7	16	CASSTTGTTARPEQYF	TGTGCCAGCAGCACCACCGGGACTACCGCTAGGCCCGAGCAGTACTTC
-	TRBV2	TRBD1	TRBJ1-1	15	CASSEDRGRATEAFF	TGTGCCAGCAGTGAGGACAGGGGGCGAGCCACTGAAGCTTTCTTT
once	TRBV15	-	TRBJ2-5	13	CATSRAPRETQYF	TGTGCCACCAGCAGAGCCCCTCGGGAGACCCAGTACTTC
-	TRBV11-2	-	TRBJ1-2	19	CASSLDKVSGILDNYGYTF	TGTGCCAGCAGCTTAGATAAGGTGTCAGGAATTTTGGATAACTATGGCTACACCTTC
-	TRBV18	TRBD1	TRBJ2-7	13	CASSPGQGSEQYF	TGTGCCAGCTCACCAGGACAGGGAAGCGAGCAGTACTTC
-	TRBV6-6	-	TRBJ2-2	15	CASSYSTGIVGELFF	TGTGCCAGCAGTTACTCGACGGGTATCGTGGGGGAGCTGTTTTTT
-	TRBV9	TRBD1	TRBJ2-5	15	CASSEGDRGQETQYF	TGTGCCAGCAGCGAGGGGGACAGGGGCCAAGAGACCCAGTACTTC
-	TRBV18	-	TRBJ1-2	14	CASSPATESYGYTF	TGTGCCAGCTCACCTGCGACAGAAAGCTATGGCTACACCTTC
-	TRBV6-1	TRBD1	TRBJ1-1	16	CASSASWDRKNTEAFF	TGTGCCAGCAGTGCGTCTTGGGACAGAAAGAACACTGAAGCTTTCTTT
-	TRBV4-1	TRBD1	TRBJ1-3	18	CASRPGQGLTFSGNTIYF	TGCGCCAGTCGCCCGGGACAGGGGCTTACTTTCTCTGGAAACACCATATATTTT
-	TRBV5-4	-	TRBJ2-7	15	CASSLVPSSPYEQYF	TGTGCCAGCAGCTTGGTCCCGAGTAGCCCCTACGAGCAGTACTTC
-	TRBV27	-	TRBJ2-2	15	CASSPRQGGTGELFF	TGTGCCAGCAGTCCCAGACAGGGAGGCACCGGGGAGCTGTTTTTT
-	TRBV28	-	TRBJ1-2	15	CASSLSPGANYGYTF	TGTGCCAGCAGTTTATCCCCAGGGGCTAACTATGGCTACACCTTC
-	TRBV5-4	TRBD2	TRBJ2-5	15	CASSPASGGKETQYF	TGTGCCAGCAGCCCGGCTAGCGGGGGGAAAGAGACCCAGTACTTC
once	TRBV4-2	-	TRBJ2-2	15	CASSQGLEKTGELFF	TGTGCCAGCAGCCAAGGTTTAGAAAAGACCGGGGAGCTGTTTTTT